This entry lists 17 T cell receptor beta chains sequenced from one sample in a study of cytomegalovirus exposure and HLA in healthy donors. PCR primers comprised 60 Vbeta and 13 Jbeta primers. Using immunoSEQ multiplex PCR, the repertoire was profiled, and TCRdb retains in-frame clones only, with some absent. The sample holds roughly 150,000 clones, roughly 71% seen once. The source material was PBMCs. The receptors were sampled from a woman aged 45-65 years in good health and CMV-seropositive.

This rearrangement joins TRBV6-5 to TRBJ1-6; 7 bases are shared with TRBD1. The germline gives CDR1 MNHEY, CDR2 SVGAGI. The trim removed 4 bases at V and 9 bases at J, leaving 3 bases unmatched. CDR3 length equals 13 residues. This CDR3 is CASSWTGPSPLHF. CDR3 nucleotides: TGTGCCAGCAGTTGGACAGGACCTTCACCCCTCCACTTT.

Of note for this clone: The junction shows a germline mismatch at one end, possibly a read error. The chain employs TRBV2 and TRBJ2-5, with D possibly TRBD2 on 5 matching bases. This CDR3 has 11 amino acids. Germline loops: CDR1 SNHLY, CDR2 FYNNEI. CDR3 in amino acids: CTSSEARAQYF. For the CDR3, the DNA is TGTACCAGCAGTGAAGCGAGGGCCCAGTACTTC.

J is TRBJ1-1 and V is TRBV7-8; unclear D gene. CDR1 and CDR2 from the germline V gene are SGHVS and FQNEAQ. This CDR3 has 17 amino acids. The V end was cut by 1 base, the J end by 6 bases, with 21 bases between. The DNA for the CDR3 is TGTGCCAGCAGCTTAGAGGGAGTTGCAAACCTTAACCCTGAAGCTTTCTTT. Its protein is CASSLEGVANLNPEAFF.

This clone was found a few times. V usage is TRBV6-1 and J usage is TRBJ2-1, with a tentative D call TRBD2 (5 bases). Germline V lookup: CDR1 MNHNS, CDR2 SASEGT. The length of the CDR3 is 14 residues. V lost 6 bases, J lost 1 base, and 10 bases lay in between. The CDR3 sequence is CASRGSGSYNEQFF. The CDR3 DNA is TGTGCCAGCAGAGGAAGCGGATCCTACAATGAGCAGTTCTTC.

The chain combines TRBV30 with TRBJ1-1; D is unclear. This CDR3 spans 14 amino acids. CDR1 is GTSNPN, CDR2 SVGIG, per germline (reference sequence). The V gene lost 2 bases and the J gene lost 8 bases, with 18 bases spanning the gap. In nucleotides, the CDR3 is TGTGCCTGGAGTCCGACCGCGGGGATAGAGGAAGCTTTCTTT. Protein: CAWSPTAGIEEAFF.

The V and J genes are TRBV4-3 and TRBJ1-2, with 7 bases matching TRBD1. V trimming: 4 bases; J trimming: 8 bases; junction bases outside the gene matches: 10. The CDR3 runs 14 residues. Germline V gene lookup returns CDR1 LGHNA and CDR2 YSLEER. The CDR3 sequence is CASSPSEGAGGYTF. CDR3 DNA: TGCGCCAGCAGCCCCTCCGAGGGGGCGGGGGGCTACACCTTC.

The chain has TRBV5-4 and TRBJ2-1; TRBD1 aligns across 8 bases. V was clipped by 0 bases and J by 10 bases; unmatched bases: 6. This CDR3 contains 14 residues. Germline CDR1 is SGHNT and CDR2 is YYREEE (reference sequence). CDR3 protein: CASSLGGQGQEQFF. The DNA of the CDR3 is TGTGCCAGCAGCTTGGGAGGACAGGGACAAGAGCAGTTCTTC.

The table lists this clone with a count of one. The chain couples TRBV19 to TRBJ1-6, with TRBD1 as a possible D gene (6 bases). From germline, CDR1 is LNHDA and CDR2 SQIVND (reference sequence). The CDR3 has 13 residues. The V end lost 7 bases, the J end lost 8 bases, and 12 bases lay between the germline ends. CDR3 residues: CASIGPGDSPLHF. DNA for the CDR3: TGTGCCAGTATCGGACCAGGGGATTCACCCCTCCACTTT.

The rearrangement joins TRBV7-9 to TRBJ1-1; TRBD1 is a possible D gene (5 bases). V was cut by 5 bases and J by 5 bases, with 12 bases left in between. This CDR3 is built from 13 residues. Germline CDR1 and CDR2: SEHNR and FQNEAQ (reference sequence). The CDR3 nucleotides read TGTGCCAGCAGCCACCCAGGGCGAACTGAAGCTTTCTTT. This sequence encodes CASSHPGRTEAFF.

The chain is built from TRBV30 and TRBJ1-5; TRBD1 agrees at 8 bases. The V segment lost 2 bases and the J segment 1 base; nucleotides outside the gene matches: 4. CDR1 and CDR2 from the germline V gene are GTSNPN and SVGIG (reference sequence). The CDR3 loop spans 15 amino acids. As DNA, the CDR3 is TGTGCCTGGAGTCACCGGGACAGGAGCAATCAGCCCCAGCATTTT. It is translated as CAWSHRDRSNQPQHF.

The genes are TRBV2 and TRBJ2-2, with 9 bases that match TRBD1. There are 15 residues in the CDR3. CDR1 is SNHLY, CDR2 FYNNEI, per germline. J lost 6 bases, V lost 7 bases, and 9 bases had no gene match. CDR3 region: CASNPDRGGAGELFF. The CDR3 bases are TGTGCCAGCAATCCGGACAGGGGAGGGGCCGGGGAGCTGTTTTTT.

V usage is TRBV2 and J usage is TRBJ1-4, with TRBD1 as a possible D gene (5 bases). The V end was cut by 7 bases, the J end by 7 bases, with 19 bases between. The CDR3 extends over 15 amino acids. Germline V CDR1 and CDR2: SNHLY, FYNNEI. CDR3 amino acids: CASTQLQAVGEKLFF. CDR3 in DNA: TGTGCCAGCACTCAGCTACAGGCCGTGGGTGAAAAACTGTTTTTT. The variable domain in full, with the rest retrieved from reference TRBV2 and TRBJ1-4, is EPEVTQTPSHQVTQMGQEVILRCVPISNHLYFYWYRQILGQKVEFLVSFYNNEISEKSEIFDDQFSVERPDGSNFTLKIRSTKLEDSAMYFCASTQLQAVGEKLFFGSGTQLSVL.

The rearrangement joins TRBV2 to TRBJ2-7, with 8 positions matching TRBD1. Germline CDR1 and CDR2: SNHLY and FYNNEI. With 7 bases clipped from V and 7 bases from J, the junction kept 9 bases outside the gene matches. The CDR3 length is 13 residues. CDR3 amino acids: CASTRTGSVEQYF. The CDR3 DNA reads TGTGCCAGCACCCGGACAGGGTCGGTAGAGCAGTACTTC.

The V gene is TRBV7-9, the J gene TRBJ1-1; D call uncertain. Germline V gives CDR1 SEHNR, CDR2 FQNEAQ (reference sequence). This CDR3 has 14 residues. V was cut by 0 bases and J by 4 bases, with 9 bases left in between. The CDR3: CASSLAFGSTEAFF. The CDR3 coding sequence is TGTGCCAGCAGCTTAGCGTTCGGTTCCACTGAAGCTTTCTTT.

The chain uses TRBV7-2 and TRBJ1-2; D call uncertain. Trimming removed 1 base from V and 8 bases from J, with 11 bases in between. CDR3 size: 13 residues. Germline values: CDR1 SGHTA, CDR2 FQGNSA. The CDR3 DNA sequence: TGTGCCAGCAGCTTAGTGGAGGGTGGAGGCTACACCTTC. Protein product: CASSLVEGGGYTF.

The rearrangement uses TRBV19 and TRBJ1-1, with 8 bases identical to TRBD1. The CDR3 consists of 14 residues. The germline gives CDR1 LNHDA, CDR2 SQIVND (reference sequence). Trimming took 10 bases from V and 9 from J; bases not matched to a gene: 16. CDR3 bases: TGTGCCACAGCTACCTTCGGACAGGGAGAGAAAGCTTTCTTT. Translation gives CATATFGQGEKAFF.

The chain carries TRBV15 and TRBJ2-7; 7 bases are a match to TRBD1. J gave up 2 bases and V 8 bases, and 6 bases lay outside the gene matches. CDR3 size: 13 residues. Germline V gene sequence: CDR1 LNHNV, CDR2 YYDKDF (reference sequence). CDR3 loop: CATATGQTYEQYF. The CDR3 region has the DNA TGTGCCACCGCGACAGGGCAAACCTACGAGCAGTACTTC.